The 10 T cell receptor beta chains reported below all come from one sample, sequenced in a study of blood T cell repertoires in COVID-19. Assay: immunoSEQ multiplex PCR; the TCRdb copy retains only in-frame clones and omits some. The sample lists 70,000 to 100,000 clones; about 90% were seen once. The sequenced sample consisted of peripheral blood. Source of these receptors: a man aged 50-59 years with COVID-19, enrolled during active disease.

The chain links TRBV5-1 to TRBJ1-2, with 7 bases matching TRBD1. Losses at the gene ends were 7 bases for V and 7 bases for J; bases not matched to a gene: 7. The CDR3 sequence is 12 residues long. The V gene's germline CDR1 is SGHRS and CDR2 YFSETQ. The CDR3 reads CASGTGDRGYTF. The DNA of the CDR3 is TGCGCCAGCGGAACAGGGGATCGTGGCTACACCTTC.

On this clone: At one boundary the junction diverges from the germline segment, which might be a read error. The V gene is TRBV11-3, the J gene TRBJ2-3, with a possible D match to TRBD1 (5 bases). The CDR3 totals 14 residues. Germline CDR1 SGHNT, CDR2 YENEEA. The CDR3 region has the DNA TGTGCCAGCAGGTTAGACAGAAACACAGATACGCAGTATTTT. This codes for CASRLDRNTDTQYF. The variable domain in full, with the rest retrieved from reference TRBV11-3 and TRBJ2-3, is EAGVVQSPRYKIIEKKQPVAFWCNPISGHNTLYWYLQNLGQGPELLIRYENEEAVDDSQLPKDRFSAERLKGVDSTLKIQPAELGDSAVYLCASRLDRNTDTQYFGPGTRLTVL.

This clone has a single count. V and J are TRBV9 and TRBJ2-1; 13 bases are shared with TRBD2. The CDR3 contains 16 residues. CDR1 is SGDLS, CDR2 YYNGEE, per germline. The V gene end was trimmed by 3 bases and the J gene end by 6 bases; junction bases not matched to a gene: 6. The CDR3 DNA sequence: TGTGCCAGCAGCGAACTAGCGGGGGGGCCTGTCAATGAGCAGTTCTTC. As protein: CASSELAGGPVNEQFF.

V usage is TRBV9 and J usage is TRBJ2-1; no firm D call. The length of the CDR3 is 14 residues. Germline V gene lookup returns CDR1 SGDLS and CDR2 YYNGEE. The V and J ends lost 0 bases and 1 base respectively, with 5 bases between them. CDR3 region: CASSVESSYNEQFF. CDR3 DNA: TGTGCCAGCAGCGTAGAGAGTTCCTACAATGAGCAGTTCTTC.

This clone appeared a few times. The V and J genes are TRBV7-8 and TRBJ2-5; 7 nucleotides line up with TRBD2. V lost 5 bases, J lost 0 bases, and 9 bases stayed unmatched. The CDR3 consists of 16 residues. Germline V gene sequence: CDR1 SGHVS, CDR2 FQNEAQ. CDR3 coding DNA: TGTGCCAGCAGCCCGCGTCTAGCGGCGAACCAAGAGACCCAGTACTTC. It translates to CASSPRLAANQETQYF.

Only a few counts were recorded for this clone. This rearrangement joins TRBV28 to TRBJ1-5; 8 nucleotides line up with TRBD1. V lost 4 bases, J lost 10 bases, and 9 bases stayed unmatched. The CDR3 is 14 amino acids. Germline CDR1 and CDR2: MDHEN and SYDVKM. CDR3 sequence (DNA): TGTGCCAGCAGTTCCCCCGGCAGGGGGCTACCCCAGCATTTT. Its translation: CASSSPGRGLPQHF.

This clone was found once. The chain has TRBV2 and TRBJ1-1; no definite D call. Trimming removed 4 bases from V and 0 bases from J, with 9 bases in between. Germline V gives CDR1 SNHLY, CDR2 FYNNEI. This CDR3 has 14 amino acids. The DNA for the CDR3 is TGTGCCAGCAGTGTGGAGCTCATGAACACTGAAGCTTTCTTT. Amino acid sequence: CASSVELMNTEAFF.

The chain carries TRBV3-1 (or the pseudogene TRBV3-2) and TRBJ2-1; 10 bases agree with TRBD2. With V trimmed by 1 base and J by 9 bases, 6 bases remained unmatched. The CDR3 has 15 amino acids. Per germline, CDR1 LGHDT and CDR2 YNNKEL (reference sequence). The CDR3 nucleotides are TGTGCCAGCAGCCAAGTTCTAGCGGGAGAGGGTGAGCAGTTCTTC. Encoded protein: CASSQVLAGEGEQFF.

The rearrangement links TRBV14 to TRBJ2-7; D remains unclear. From germline, CDR1 is SGHDN and CDR2 FVKESK. The germline V and J ends were trimmed by 5 bases and 3 bases, with 14 bases remaining between them. This CDR3 comprises 14 residues. The CDR3 bases are TGTGCCAGCAGCGAAAAGAAAACGGGCTACGAGCAGTACTTC. Translating gives CASSEKKTGYEQYF.

V gene TRBV7-6 combines with J gene TRBJ2-3, with 10 bases lining up with TRBD2. The ends lost 0 bases at V and 5 bases at J; junction bases unmatched: 5. This CDR3 contains 16 residues. Germline V lookup: CDR1 SGHVS, CDR2 FNYEAQ. The DNA for the CDR3 is TGTGCCAGCAGCTTAGCGCCAGCGGGGGGGATAGATACGCAGTATTTT. This gives the protein CASSLAPAGGIDTQYF. Variable domain in full (rest from reference TRBV7-6 and TRBJ2-3): GAGVSQSPRYKVTKRGQDVALRCDPISGHVSLYWYRQALGQGPEFLTYFNYEAQQDKSGLPNDRFSAERPEGSISTLTIQRTEQRDSAMYRCASSLAPAGGIDTQYFGPGTRLTVL.